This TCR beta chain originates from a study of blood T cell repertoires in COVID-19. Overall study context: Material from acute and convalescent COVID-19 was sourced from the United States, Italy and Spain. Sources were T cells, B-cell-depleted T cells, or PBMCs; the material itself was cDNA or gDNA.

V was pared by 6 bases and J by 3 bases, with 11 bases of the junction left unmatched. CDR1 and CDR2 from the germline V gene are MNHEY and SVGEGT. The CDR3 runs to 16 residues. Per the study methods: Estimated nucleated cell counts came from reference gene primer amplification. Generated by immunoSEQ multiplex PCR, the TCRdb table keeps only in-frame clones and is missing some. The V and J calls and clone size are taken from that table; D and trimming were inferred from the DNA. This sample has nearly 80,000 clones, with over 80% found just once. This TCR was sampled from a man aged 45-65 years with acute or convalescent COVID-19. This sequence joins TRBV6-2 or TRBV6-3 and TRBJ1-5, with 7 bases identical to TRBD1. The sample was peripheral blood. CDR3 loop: CASSPRQGTNNQPQHF. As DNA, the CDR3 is TGTGCCAGCAGCCCGAGACAGGGAACGAACAATCAGCCCCAGCATTTT.